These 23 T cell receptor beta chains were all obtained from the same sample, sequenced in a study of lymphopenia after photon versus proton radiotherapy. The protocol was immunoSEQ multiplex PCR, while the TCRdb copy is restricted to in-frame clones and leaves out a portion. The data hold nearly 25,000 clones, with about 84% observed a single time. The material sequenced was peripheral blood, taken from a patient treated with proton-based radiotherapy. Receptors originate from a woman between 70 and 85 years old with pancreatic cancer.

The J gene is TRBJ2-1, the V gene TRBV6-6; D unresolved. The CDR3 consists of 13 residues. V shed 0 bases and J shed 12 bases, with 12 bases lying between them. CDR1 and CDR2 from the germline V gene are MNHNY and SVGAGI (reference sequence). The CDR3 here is CASSYSTHDWQFF. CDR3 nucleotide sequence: TGTGCCAGCAGTTACTCTACCCACGATTGGCAGTTCTTC.

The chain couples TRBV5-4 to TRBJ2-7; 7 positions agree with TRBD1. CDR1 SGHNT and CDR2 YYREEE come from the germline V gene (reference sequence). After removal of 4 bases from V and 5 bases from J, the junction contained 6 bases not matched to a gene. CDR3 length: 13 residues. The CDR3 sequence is CASSEGTVNEQYF. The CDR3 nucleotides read TGTGCCAGCAGCGAAGGGACAGTGAACGAGCAGTACTTC.

The DNA for the CDR3 is TGTGCCAGCAGCCGATCGGACGGGCAGGGGGCTTTCGCTGAAGCTTTCTTT. Protein: CASSRSDGQGAFAEAFF. The rearrangement joins TRBV4-2 to TRBJ1-1, with 8 bases aligning to TRBD1. The CDR3 is made up of 17 amino acids. The V gene's germline CDR1 is LGHNA and CDR2 YNFKEQ. The J segment lost 6 bases and the V segment lost 4 bases, leaving 16 bases of the junction unmatched.

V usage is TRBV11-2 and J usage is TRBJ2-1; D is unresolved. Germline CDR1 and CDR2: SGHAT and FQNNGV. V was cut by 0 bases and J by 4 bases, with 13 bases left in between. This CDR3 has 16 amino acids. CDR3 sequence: CASSLEPLLGYNEQFF. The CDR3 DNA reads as TGTGCCAGCAGCTTAGAACCACTCCTGGGTTACAATGAGCAGTTCTTC.

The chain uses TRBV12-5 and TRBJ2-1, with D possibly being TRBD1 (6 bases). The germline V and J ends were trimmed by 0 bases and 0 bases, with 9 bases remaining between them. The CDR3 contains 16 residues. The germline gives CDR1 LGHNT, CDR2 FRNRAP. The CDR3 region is CASGLVQGDSYNEQFF. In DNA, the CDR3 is TGTGCTAGTGGTTTGGTACAGGGCGACTCCTACAATGAGCAGTTCTTC.

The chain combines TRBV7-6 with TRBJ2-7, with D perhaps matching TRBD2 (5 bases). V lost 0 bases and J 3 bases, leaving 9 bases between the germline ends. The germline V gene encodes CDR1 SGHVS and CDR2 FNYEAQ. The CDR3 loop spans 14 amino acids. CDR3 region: CASSLAGGRYEQYF. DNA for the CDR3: TGTGCCAGCAGCTTAGCTGGAGGCCGCTACGAGCAGTACTTC.

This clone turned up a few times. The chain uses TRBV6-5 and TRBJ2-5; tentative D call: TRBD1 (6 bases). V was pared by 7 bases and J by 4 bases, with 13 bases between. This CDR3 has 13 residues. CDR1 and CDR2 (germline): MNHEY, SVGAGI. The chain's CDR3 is CASTQGWGETQYF. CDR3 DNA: TGTGCCAGCACGCAGGGGTGGGGAGAGACCCAGTACTTC.

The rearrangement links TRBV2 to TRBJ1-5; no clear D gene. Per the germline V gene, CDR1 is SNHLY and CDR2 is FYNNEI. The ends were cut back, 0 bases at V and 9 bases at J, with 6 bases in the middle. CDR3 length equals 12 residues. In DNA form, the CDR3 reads TGTGCCAGCAGTGAAGCCACACGGCCCCAGCATTTT. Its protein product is CASSEATRPQHF.

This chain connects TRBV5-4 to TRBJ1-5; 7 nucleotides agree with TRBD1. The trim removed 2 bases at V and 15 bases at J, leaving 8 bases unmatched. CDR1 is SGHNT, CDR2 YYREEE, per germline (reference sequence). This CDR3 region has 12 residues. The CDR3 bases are TGTGCCAGCAGCTTTGAGGGGGGACAGTCGCATTTT. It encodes CASSFEGGQSHF.

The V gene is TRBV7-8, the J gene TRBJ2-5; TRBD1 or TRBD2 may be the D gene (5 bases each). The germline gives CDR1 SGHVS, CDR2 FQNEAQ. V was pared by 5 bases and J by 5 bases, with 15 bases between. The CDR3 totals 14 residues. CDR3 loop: CASSLGTRGETQYF. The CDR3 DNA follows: TGTGCCAGCAGCCTAGGGACCCGAGGGGAGACCCAGTACTTC.

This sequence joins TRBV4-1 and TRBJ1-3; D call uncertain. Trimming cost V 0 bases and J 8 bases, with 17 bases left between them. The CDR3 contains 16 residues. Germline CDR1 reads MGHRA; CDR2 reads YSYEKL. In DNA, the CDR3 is TGCGCCAGCAGCCAAGACCCTGCCTCCTGGGTTGACACCATATATTTT. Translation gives CASSQDPASWVDTIYF.

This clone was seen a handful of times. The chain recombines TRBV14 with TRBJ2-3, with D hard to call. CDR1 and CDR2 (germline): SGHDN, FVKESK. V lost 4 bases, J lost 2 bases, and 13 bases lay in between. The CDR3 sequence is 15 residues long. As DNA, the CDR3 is TGTGCCAGCAGCCTTTTGGGCGGAATCACAGATACGCAGTATTTT. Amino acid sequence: CASSLLGGITDTQYF.

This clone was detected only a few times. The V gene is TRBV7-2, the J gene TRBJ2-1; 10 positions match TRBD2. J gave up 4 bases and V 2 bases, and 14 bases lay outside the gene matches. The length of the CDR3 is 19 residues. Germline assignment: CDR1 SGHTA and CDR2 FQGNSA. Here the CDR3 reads CASSLRGLAVSSPYNEQFF. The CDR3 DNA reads TGTGCCAGCAGCTTAAGAGGACTAGCGGTATCCTCGCCATACAATGAGCAGTTCTTC.

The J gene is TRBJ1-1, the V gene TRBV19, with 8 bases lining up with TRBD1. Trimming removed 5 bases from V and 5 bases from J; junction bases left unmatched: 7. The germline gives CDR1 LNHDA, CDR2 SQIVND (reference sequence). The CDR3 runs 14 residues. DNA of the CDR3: TGTGCCAGTAGTTCGGACAGGGTGAGGACTGAAGCTTTCTTT. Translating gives CASSSDRVRTEAFF.

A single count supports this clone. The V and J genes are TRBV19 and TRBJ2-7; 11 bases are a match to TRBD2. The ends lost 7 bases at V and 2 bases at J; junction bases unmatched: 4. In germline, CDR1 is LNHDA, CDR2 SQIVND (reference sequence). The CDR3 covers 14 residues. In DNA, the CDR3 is TGTGCCAGTACTTCGACTAGCGGGGCCTACGAGCAGTACTTC. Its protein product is CASTSTSGAYEQYF.

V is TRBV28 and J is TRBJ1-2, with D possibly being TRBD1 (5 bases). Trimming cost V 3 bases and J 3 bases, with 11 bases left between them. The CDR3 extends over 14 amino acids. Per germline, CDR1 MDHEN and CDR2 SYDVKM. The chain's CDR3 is CASSFGGTDYGYTF. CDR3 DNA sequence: TGTGCCAGCAGTTTTGGCGGGACGGACTATGGCTACACCTTC.

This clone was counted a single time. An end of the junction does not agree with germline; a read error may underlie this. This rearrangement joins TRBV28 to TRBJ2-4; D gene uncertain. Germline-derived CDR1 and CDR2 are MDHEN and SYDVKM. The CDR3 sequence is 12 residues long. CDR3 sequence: CASSLSPQPSNF. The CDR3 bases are TGTGCCAGCAGCCTAAGCCCGCAGCCTTCGAACTTC. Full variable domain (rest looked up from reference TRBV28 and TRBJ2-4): DVKVTQSSRYLVKRTGEKVFLECVQDMDHENMFWYRQDPGLGLRLIYFSYDVKMKEKGDIPEGYSVSREKKERFSLILESASTNQTSMYLCASSLSPQPSNFGAGTRLSVL.

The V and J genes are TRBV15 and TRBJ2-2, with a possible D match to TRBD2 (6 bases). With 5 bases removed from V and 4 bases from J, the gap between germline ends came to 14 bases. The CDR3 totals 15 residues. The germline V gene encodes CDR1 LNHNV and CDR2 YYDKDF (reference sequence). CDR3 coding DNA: TGTGCCACCAGCGACGGTGAGGGAGGCACCGGGGAGCTGTTTTTT. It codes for CATSDGEGGTGELFF.

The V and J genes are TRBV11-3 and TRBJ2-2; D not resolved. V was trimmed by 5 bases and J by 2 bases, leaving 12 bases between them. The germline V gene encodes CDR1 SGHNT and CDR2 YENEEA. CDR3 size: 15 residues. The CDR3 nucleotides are TGTGCCAGCAGCGACCCCGCCAGAAACACCGGGGAGCTGTTTTTT. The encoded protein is CASSDPARNTGELFF.

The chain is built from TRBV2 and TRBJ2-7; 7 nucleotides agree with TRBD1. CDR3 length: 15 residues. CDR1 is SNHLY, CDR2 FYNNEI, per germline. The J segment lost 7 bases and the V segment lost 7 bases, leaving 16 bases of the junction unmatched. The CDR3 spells CASKLGGANSGEQYF. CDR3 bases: TGTGCCAGCAAACTAGGGGGCGCGAATTCGGGGGAGCAGTACTTC.

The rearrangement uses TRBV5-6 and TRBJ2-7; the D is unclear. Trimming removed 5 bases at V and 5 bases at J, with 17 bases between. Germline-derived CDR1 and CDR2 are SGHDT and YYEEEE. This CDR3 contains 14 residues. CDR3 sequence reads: CASRLTTRLDEQYF. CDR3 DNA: TGTGCCAGCAGGCTAACGACTCGTCTTGACGAGCAGTACTTC.

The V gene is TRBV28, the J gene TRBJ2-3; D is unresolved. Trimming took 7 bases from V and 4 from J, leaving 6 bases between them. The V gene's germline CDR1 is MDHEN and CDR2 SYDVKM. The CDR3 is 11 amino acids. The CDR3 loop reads CASTTADTQYF. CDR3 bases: TGTGCCAGCACTACCGCAGATACGCAGTATTTT. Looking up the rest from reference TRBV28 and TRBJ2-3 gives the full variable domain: DVKVTQSSRYLVKRTGEKVFLECVQDMDHENMFWYRQDPGLGLRLIYFSYDVKMKEKGDIPEGYSVSREKKERFSLILESASTNQTSMYLCASTTADTQYFGPGTRLTVL.

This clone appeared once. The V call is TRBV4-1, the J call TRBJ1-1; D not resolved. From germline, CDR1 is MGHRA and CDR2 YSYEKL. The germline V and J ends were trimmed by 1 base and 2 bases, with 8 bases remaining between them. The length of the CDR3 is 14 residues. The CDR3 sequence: CASSQVRANTEAFF. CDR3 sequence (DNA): TGCGCCAGCAGCCAAGTACGTGCCAACACTGAAGCTTTCTTT.